Shown below are 5 T cell receptor beta chains from a single sample sequenced in a study of blood T cell repertoires in COVID-19. TCRdb's table, derived via immunoSEQ multiplex PCR, lists solely in-frame clones and lacks some. The profile shows 230,000 or so clones, 70% to 90% of them singletons. The sequenced sample consisted of PBMCs or T cells enriched from blood (not recorded which). The source of these receptors is a woman aged 45 to 65 who had been exposed to COVID-19.

The rearrangement uses TRBV9 and TRBJ2-3; a weak D match, TRBD1 (5 bases). Germline CDR1 SGDLS, CDR2 YYNGEE. This CDR3 is 16 amino acids long. Trimming shortened V by 0 bases and J by 1 base, and 12 bases separated the two germline ends. This CDR3 is CASSVVGAFGTDTQYF. CDR3 DNA: TGTGCCAGCAGCGTAGTAGGGGCTTTTGGCACAGATACGCAGTATTTT.

This clone has just one count. The chain joins TRBV15 to TRBJ2-3, with D perhaps matching TRBD2 (7 bases). Trimming pared 0 bases from V and 0 bases from J, leaving 10 bases between. The germline gives CDR1 LNHNV, CDR2 YYDKDF (reference sequence). The length of the CDR3 is 16 residues. CDR3 sequence: CATSRDGGASTDTQYF. The CDR3, as DNA: TGTGCCACCAGCAGAGATGGGGGGGCTAGCACAGATACGCAGTATTTT.

The chain has TRBV19 and TRBJ1-1; 7 nucleotides align to TRBD1. CDR3 length equals 13 residues. The germline CDR1 and CDR2 sequences are LNHDA and SQIVND (reference sequence). Trimming at V came to 7 bases and at J to 7 bases, leaving 9 bases not matched to a gene. The CDR3 sequence is CASTMTGNGEAFF. The CDR3 nucleotides are TGTGCCAGTACCATGACAGGGAACGGTGAAGCTTTCTTT.

The chain recombines TRBV30 with TRBJ1-5; TRBD1 matches 7 bases. The CDR3 consists of 14 residues. Trimming took 0 bases from V and 3 from J; bases not matched to a gene: 2. Germline CDR1 GTSNPN, CDR2 SVGIG (reference sequence). CDR3 nucleotides: TGTGCCTGGAGTGTTGGACAGGCCAATCAGCCCCAGCATTTT. This translates into CAWSVGQANQPQHF.

This chain joins TRBV30 and TRBJ1-2; D ambiguous. Germline CDR1 reads GTSNPN; CDR2 reads SVGIG (reference sequence). Trimming removed 2 bases from V and 2 bases from J, with 12 bases in between. There are 14 residues in the CDR3. Written as DNA, the CDR3 is TGTGCCTGGAGTCCTAGAGGGTGGAACTATGGCTACACCTTC. Translating it yields CAWSPRGWNYGYTF.